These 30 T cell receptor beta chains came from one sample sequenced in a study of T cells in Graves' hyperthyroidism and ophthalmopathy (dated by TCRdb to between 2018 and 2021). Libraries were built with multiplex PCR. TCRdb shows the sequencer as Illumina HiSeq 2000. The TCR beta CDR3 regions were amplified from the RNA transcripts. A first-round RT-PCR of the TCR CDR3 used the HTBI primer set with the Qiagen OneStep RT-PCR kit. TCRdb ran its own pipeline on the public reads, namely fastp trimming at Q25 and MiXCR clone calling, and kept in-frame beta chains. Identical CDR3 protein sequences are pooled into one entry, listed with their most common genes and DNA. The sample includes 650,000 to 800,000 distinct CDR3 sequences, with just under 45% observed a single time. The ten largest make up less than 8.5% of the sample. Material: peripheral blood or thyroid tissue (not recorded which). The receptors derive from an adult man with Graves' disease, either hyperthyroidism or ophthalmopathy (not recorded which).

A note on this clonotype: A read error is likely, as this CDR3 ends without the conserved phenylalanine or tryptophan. The chain's CDR3 is CASSLTPPRGTEAFS. The CDR3 DNA reads as TGCGCCAGCAGCTTGACTCCTCCTCGTGGCACTGAAGCTTTCTCT. J is TRBJ1-1 and V is TRBV5-1; D unclear. V lost 1 base to trimming and J lost 4 bases, with 14 bases between them. The CDR3 is 15 amino acids. CDR1 and CDR2 (germline): SGHRS, YFSETQ.

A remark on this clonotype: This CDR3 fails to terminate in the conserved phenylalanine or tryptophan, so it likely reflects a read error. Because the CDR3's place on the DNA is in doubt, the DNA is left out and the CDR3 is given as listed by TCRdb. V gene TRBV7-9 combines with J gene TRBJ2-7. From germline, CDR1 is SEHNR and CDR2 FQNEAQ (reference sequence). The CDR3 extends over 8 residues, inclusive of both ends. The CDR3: CASSLERR.

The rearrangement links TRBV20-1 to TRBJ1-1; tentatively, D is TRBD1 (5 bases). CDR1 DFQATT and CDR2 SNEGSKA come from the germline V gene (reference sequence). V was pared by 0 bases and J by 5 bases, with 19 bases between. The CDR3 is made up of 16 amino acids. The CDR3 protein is CSARDWDRRMGTEAFF. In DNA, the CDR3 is TGCAGTGCTAGAGATTGGGACCGCCGGATGGGTACTGAAGCTTTCTTT.

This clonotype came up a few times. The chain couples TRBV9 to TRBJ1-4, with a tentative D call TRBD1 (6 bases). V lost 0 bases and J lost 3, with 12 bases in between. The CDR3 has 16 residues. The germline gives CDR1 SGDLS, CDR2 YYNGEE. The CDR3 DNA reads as TGTGCCAGCAGCGTAGAGGGGGGTCCGCCTAATGAAAAACTGTTTTTT. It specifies CASSVEGGPPNEKLFF.

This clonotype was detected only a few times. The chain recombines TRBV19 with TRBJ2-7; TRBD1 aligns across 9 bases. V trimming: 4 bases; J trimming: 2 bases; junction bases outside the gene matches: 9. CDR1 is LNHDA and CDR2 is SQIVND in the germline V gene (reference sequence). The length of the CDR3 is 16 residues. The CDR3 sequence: CASSRSGQGWTYEQYF. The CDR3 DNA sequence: TGTGCCAGTAGTAGATCCGGACAGGGGTGGACCTACGAGCAGTACTTC.

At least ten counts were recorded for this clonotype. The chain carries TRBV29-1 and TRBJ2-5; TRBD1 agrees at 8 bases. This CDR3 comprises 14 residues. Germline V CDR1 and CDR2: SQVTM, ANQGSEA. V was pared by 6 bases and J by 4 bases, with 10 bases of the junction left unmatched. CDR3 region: CSVPTDRGLETQYF. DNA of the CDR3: TGCAGCGTCCCAACCGACAGGGGTCTAGAGACCCAGTACTTC.

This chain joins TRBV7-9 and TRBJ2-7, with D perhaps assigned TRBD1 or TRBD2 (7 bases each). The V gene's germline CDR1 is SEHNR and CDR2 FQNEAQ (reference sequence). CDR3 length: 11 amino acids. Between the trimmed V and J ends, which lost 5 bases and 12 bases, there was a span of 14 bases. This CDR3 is CASSRTGEGYF. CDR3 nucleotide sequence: TGTGCCAGCAGCCGTACAGGGGAGGGGTACTTC.

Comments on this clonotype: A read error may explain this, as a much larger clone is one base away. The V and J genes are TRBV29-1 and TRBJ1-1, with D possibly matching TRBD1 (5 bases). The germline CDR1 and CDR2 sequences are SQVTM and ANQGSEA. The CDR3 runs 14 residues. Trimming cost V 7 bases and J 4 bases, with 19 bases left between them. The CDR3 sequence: CSAAREHFGTEAFF. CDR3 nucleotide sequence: TGCAGCGCCGCCAGGGAGCATTTCGGCACTGAAGCTTTCTTT.

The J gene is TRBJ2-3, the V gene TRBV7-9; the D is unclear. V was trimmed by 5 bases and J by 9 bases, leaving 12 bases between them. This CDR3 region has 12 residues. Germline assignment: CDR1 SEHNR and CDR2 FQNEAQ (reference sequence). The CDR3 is CASSPLLWTQYF. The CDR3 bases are TGTGCCAGCAGCCCCCTACTGTGGACGCAGTATTTT.

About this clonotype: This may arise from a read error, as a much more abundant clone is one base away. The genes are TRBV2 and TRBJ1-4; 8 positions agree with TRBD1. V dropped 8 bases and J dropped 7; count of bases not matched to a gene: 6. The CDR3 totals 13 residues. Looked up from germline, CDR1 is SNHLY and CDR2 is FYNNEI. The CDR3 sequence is CASDRGDSEKLFF. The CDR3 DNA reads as TGTGCCAGCGACAGGGGAGATAGTGAAAAACTGTTTTTT.

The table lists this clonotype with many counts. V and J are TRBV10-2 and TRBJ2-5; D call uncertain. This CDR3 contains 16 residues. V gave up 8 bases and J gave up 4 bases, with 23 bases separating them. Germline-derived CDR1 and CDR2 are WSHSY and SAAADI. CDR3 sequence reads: CASSPLQPGRRETQYF. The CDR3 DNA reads TGCGCCAGCTCCCCGCTCCAACCGGGCAGACGAGAGACCCAGTACTTC.

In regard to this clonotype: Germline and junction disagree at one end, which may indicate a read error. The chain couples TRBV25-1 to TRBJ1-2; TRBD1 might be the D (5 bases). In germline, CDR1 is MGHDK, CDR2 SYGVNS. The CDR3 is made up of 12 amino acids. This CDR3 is CAGSLSGYGYTF. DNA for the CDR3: TGTGCCGGCAGTTTATCAGGGTATGGCTACACCTTC.

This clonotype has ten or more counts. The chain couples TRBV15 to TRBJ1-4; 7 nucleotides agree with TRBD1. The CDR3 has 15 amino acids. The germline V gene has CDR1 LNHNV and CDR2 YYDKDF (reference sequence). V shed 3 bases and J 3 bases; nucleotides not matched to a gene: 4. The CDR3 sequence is CATSRSGGSNEKLFF. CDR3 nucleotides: TGTGCCACCAGCAGGTCAGGGGGATCTAATGAAAAACTGTTTTTT.

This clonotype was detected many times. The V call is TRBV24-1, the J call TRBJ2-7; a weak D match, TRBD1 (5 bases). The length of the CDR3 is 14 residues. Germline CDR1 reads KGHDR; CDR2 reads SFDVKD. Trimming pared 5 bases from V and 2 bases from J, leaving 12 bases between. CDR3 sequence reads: CATSVLDIPYEQYF. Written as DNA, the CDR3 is TGTGCCACCAGTGTTCTGGACATTCCCTACGAGCAGTACTTC.

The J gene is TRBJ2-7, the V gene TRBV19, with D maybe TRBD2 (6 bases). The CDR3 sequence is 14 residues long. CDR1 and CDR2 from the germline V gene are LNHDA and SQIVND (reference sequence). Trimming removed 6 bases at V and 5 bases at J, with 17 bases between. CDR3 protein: CASSLGGIINEQYF. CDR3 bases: TGTGCCAGTAGCCTGGGGGGTATTATAAACGAGCAGTACTTC.

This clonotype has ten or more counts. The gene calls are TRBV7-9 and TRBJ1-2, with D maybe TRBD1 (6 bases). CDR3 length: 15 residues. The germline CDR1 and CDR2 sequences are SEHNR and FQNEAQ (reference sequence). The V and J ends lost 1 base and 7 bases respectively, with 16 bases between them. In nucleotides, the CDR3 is TGTGCCAGCAGCTTAGGCTCCGGGGGGGCGAGTGGCTACACCTTC. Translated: CASSLGSGGASGYTF.

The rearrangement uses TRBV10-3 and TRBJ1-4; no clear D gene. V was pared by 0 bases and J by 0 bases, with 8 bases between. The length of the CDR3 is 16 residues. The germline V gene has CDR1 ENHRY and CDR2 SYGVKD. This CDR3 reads CAISESREATNEKLFF. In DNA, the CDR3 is TGTGCCATCAGTGAGTCGAGGGAGGCAACTAATGAAAAACTGTTTTTT.

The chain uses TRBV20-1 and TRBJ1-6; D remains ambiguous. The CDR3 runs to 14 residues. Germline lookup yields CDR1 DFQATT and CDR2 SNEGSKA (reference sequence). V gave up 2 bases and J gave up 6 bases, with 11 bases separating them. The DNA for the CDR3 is TGCAGTGCTAGAAAGGACGTAGTTAATTCACCCCTCCACTTT. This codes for CSARKDVVNSPLHF.

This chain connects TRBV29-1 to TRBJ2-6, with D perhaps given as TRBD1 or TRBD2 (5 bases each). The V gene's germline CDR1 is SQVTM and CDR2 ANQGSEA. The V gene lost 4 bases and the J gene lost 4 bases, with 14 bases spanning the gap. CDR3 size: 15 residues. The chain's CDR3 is CSVVDWGSGANVLTF. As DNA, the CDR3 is TGCAGCGTTGTGGATTGGGGGTCGGGGGCCAACGTCCTGACTTTC.

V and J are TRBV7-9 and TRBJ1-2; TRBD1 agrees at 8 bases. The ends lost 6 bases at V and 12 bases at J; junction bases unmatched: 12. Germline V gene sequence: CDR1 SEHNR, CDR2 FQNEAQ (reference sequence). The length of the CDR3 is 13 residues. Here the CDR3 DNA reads TGTGCCAGCAGTTTACCCGGACAGGGTGGAAACACCTTC. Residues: CASSLPGQGGNTF.

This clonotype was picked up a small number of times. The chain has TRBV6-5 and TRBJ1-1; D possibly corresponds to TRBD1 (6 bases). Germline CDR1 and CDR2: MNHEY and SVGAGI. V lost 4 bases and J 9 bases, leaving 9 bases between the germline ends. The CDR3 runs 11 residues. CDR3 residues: CASSSGHKAFF. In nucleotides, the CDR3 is TGTGCCAGCAGTTCGGGACACAAAGCTTTCTTT.

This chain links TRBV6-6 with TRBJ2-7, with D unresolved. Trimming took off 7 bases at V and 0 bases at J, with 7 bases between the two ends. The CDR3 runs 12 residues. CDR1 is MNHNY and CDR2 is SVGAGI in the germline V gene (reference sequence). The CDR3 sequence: CASTGSSYEQYF. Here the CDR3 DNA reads TGTGCCAGCACAGGTAGCTCCTACGAGCAGTACTTC.

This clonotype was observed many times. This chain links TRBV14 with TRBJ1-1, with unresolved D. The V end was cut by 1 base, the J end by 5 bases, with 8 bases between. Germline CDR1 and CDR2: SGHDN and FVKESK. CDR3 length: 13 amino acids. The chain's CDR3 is CASSQGRATEAFF. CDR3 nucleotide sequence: TGTGCCAGCAGCCAAGGTAGGGCTACTGAAGCTTTCTTT. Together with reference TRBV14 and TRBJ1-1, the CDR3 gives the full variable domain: EAGVTQFPSHSVIEKGQTVTLRCDPISGHDNLYWYRRVMGKEIKFLLHFVKESKQDESGMPNNRFLAERTGGTYSTLKVQPAELEDSGVYFCASSQGRATEAFFGQGTRLTVV.

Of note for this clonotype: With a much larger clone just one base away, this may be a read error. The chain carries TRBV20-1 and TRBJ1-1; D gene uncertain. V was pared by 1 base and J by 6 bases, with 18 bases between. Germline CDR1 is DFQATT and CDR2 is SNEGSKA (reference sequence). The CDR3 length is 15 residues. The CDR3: CSARVLGQWVAEAFF. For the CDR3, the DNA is TGCAGTGCTAGAGTTCTAGGGCAGTGGGTGGCTGAAGCTTTCTTT.

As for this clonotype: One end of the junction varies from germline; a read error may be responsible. In DNA form, the CDR3 reads TGTGCCAACAGCGTAGGTTCCACTAGCGGGAGCTCCTACGAGCAGTACTTC. This encodes CANSVGSTSGSSYEQYF. The chain carries TRBV9 and TRBJ2-7; 11 bases fit TRBD2. Germline V CDR1 and CDR2: SGDLS, YYNGEE. The CDR3 runs to 17 residues.

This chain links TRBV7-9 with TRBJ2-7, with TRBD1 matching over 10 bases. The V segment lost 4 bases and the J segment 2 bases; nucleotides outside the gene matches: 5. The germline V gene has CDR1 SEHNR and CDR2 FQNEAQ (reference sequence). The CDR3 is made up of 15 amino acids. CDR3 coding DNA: TGTGCCAGCAGCTCTGAGGGACAGGGGACCTACGAGCAGTACTTC. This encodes CASSSEGQGTYEQYF.

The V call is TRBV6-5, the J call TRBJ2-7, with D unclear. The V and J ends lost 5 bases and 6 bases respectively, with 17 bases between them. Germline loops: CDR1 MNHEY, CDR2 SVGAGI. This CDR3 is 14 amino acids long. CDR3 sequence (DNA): TGTGCCAGCAGTGAGTGGACGGATCCGTCCGAGCAGTACTTC. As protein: CASSEWTDPSEQYF.

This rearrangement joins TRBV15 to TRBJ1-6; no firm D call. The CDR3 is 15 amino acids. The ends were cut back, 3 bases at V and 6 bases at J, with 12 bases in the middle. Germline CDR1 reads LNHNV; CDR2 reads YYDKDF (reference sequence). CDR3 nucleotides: TGTGCCACCAGCAGCGTGGAGAGACCTAATTCACCCCTCCACTTT. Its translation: CATSSVERPNSPLHF. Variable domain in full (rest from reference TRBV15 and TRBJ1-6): DAMVIQNPRYQVTQFGKPVTLSCSQTLNHNVMYWYQQKSSQAPKLLFHYYDKDFNNEADTPDNFQSRRPNTSFCFLDIRSPGLGDTAMYLCATSSVERPNSPLHFGNGTRLTVT.

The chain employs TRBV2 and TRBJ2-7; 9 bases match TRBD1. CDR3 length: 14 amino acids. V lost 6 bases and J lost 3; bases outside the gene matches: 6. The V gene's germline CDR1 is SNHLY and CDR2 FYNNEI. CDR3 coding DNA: TGTGCCAGCAGCCTCATGGGACAGGGCTACGAGCAGTACTTC. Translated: CASSLMGQGYEQYF. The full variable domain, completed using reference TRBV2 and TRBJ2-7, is EPEVTQTPSHQVTQMGQEVILRCVPISNHLYFYWYRQILGQKVEFLVSFYNNEISEKSEIFDDQFSVERPDGSNFTLKIRSTKLEDSAMYFCASSLMGQGYEQYFGPGTRLTVT.

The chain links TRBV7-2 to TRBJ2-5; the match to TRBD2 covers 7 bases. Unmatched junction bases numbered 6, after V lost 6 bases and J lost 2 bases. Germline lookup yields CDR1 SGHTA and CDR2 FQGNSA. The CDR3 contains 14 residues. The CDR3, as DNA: TGTGCCAGCAGTGAACCGGGGGGACAAGAGACCCAGTACTTC. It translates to CASSEPGGQETQYF.